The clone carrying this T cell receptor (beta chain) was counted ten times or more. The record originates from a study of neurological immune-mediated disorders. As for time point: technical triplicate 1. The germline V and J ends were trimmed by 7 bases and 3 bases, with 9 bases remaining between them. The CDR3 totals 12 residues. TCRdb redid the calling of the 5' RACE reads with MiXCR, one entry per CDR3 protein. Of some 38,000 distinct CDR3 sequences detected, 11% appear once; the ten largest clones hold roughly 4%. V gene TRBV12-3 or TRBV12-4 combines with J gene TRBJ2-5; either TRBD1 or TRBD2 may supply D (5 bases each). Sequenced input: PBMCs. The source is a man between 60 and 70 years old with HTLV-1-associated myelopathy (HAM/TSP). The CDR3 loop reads CASKLGEETQYF. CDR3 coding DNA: TGTGCCAGCAAACTGGGGGAAGAGACCCAGTACTTC.